This TCR beta chain was sequenced during a study of Ad26.COV2.S vaccination and SARS-CoV-2 variants. Study-level background: Enrolled in COV1001, the donor was in the Ad26.COV2.S trial arm, which received the vaccine.

In the case of this clone: Its antigen is still unknown.

Treatment here: 15 to 20 received Ad26.COV2.S at low or high dose, single or two shots; roughly five received placebo; per-sample allocation not given. Collection of samples fell on day 63 after the first vaccine or placebo injection. Germline CDR1 SGHVS, CDR2 FQNEAQ. The length of the CDR3 is 13 residues. V dropped 5 bases and J dropped 4 bases, with 10 bases sitting between them. Notes on the study in general: Measurement of non-spike TCR breadth gave similar results in vaccine and placebo recipients. It was reported that spike-specific CD8+ and CD4+ T cell responses were substantially broad after vaccination.

Generated by immunoSEQ multiplex PCR, the TCRdb table keeps only in-frame clones and is missing some. The repertoire holds about 350,000 clones, with 75% to 90% as singletons. V usage is TRBV7-8 and J usage is TRBJ2-3, with D possibly TRBD1 on 6 matching bases. This clonotype was obtained from a person aged 18-65 years who received the Ad26.COV2.S COVID-19 vaccine or a placebo. Sequenced material: peripheral blood, taken in a trial of Ad26.COV2.S vaccine versus placebo. The CDR3 spells CASSPTGSDTQYF. The CDR3 region has the DNA TGTGCCAGCAGCCCGACAGGTTCAGATACGCAGTATTTT.